This T cell receptor beta chain was documented in a study of OX40 agonist ivuxolimab in advanced cancers. The overall study: Allowance was made for prior anti-PD-1, anti-PD-L1 or anti-CTLA-4 therapy, and about 44% had some.

At baseline, cycle 4 day 1, and cycle 7 day 1, blood was sampled. TCRdb keeps only in-frame clones here, not all; method: immunoSEQ multiplex PCR. The repertoire holds 95,000 to 150,000 clones, approximately 92% seen once, with more than 0.15% in the top ten. Overall study results and limits: Partial responders treated at 0.1-3.0 mg/kg exhibited clonal expansion among the lowest measured.

As for this clone: What it recognizes is unknown.

The CDR3 length is 13 residues. Germline V gene lookup returns CDR1 SGHTA and CDR2 FQGTGA. V dropped 5 bases and J dropped 4 bases, with 9 bases sitting between them. This material consisted of CD4+ or CD8+ T cells sorted from blood, taken in a trial of the OX40 agonist ivuxolimab. The receptor comes from an adult with an advanced solid tumor such as melanoma, head and neck, liver or kidney cancer. V is TRBV7-3 and J is TRBJ2-1; a weak D match, TRBD1 (6 bases). The CDR3 DNA follows: TGTGCCAGCAGCCTGGACAGTTACAATGAGCAGTTCTTC. This gives the protein CASSLDSYNEQFF.